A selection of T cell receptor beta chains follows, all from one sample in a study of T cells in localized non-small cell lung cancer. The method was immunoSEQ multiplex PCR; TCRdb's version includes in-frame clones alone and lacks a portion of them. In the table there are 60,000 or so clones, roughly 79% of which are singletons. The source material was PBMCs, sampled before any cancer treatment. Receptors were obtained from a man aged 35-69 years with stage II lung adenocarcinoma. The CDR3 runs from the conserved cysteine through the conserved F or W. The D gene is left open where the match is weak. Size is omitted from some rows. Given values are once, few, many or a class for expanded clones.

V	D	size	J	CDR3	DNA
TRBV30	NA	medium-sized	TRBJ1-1	CARGQTNTEAFF	TGTGCCCGTGGACAGACGAACACTGAAGCTTTCTTT
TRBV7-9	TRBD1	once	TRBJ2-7	CASSLDRGHYEQYF	TGTGCCAGCAGCTTAGACAGGGGACACTACGAGCAGTACTTC
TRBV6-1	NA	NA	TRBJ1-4	CASSEGQANRADEKLFF	TGTGCCAGCAGTGAAGGGCAAGCGAACAGGGCGGATGAAAAACTGTTTTTT
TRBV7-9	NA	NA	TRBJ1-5	CASSLRGEDQPQHF	TGTGCCAGCAGCTTAAGGGGAGAAGATCAGCCCCAGCATTTT
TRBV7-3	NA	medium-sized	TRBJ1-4	CASSPLRASATGGKLFF	TGTGCCAGCAGCCCCCTACGCGCATCTGCAACTGGTGGAAAACTGTTTTTT
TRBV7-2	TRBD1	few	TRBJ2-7	CASSPGTGGVEQYF	TGTGCCAGCAGCCCCGGGACAGGGGGAGTCGAGCAGTACTTC
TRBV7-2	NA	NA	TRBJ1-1	CASSTRRTGSVANTEAFF	TGTGCCAGCAGCACGAGACGAACAGGGAGTGTAGCGAACACTGAAGCTTTCTTT
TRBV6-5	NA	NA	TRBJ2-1	CASSSVGSSYNEQFF	TGTGCCAGCAGTTCGGTTGGAAGCTCCTACAATGAGCAGTTCTTC
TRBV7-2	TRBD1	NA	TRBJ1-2	CASSQPGTGGNYGYTF	TGTGCCAGCAGCCAGCCAGGGACAGGGGGGAACTATGGCTACACCTTC
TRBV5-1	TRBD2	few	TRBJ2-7	CASSLAVTSTTYEQYF	TGCGCCAGCAGCTTGGCCGTGACTAGCACGACCTACGAGCAGTACTTC
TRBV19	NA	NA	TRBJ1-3	CASSDRSDSGNTIYF	TGTGCCAGTAGTGACAGGTCAGACTCTGGAAACACCATATATTTT
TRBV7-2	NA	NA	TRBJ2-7	CASSFAGGRYEQYF	TGTGCCAGCAGCTTCGCTGGGGGGAGGTACGAGCAGTACTTC
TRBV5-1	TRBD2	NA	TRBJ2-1	CASSSLPSGRDVGQFF	TGCGCCAGCAGCTCCCTGCCTAGCGGGAGGGATGTGGGGCAGTTCTTC
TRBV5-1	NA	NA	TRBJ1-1	CASSWKGVGTEAFF	TGCGCCAGCAGCTGGAAGGGTGTGGGCACTGAAGCTTTCTTT
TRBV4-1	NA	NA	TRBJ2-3	CASSQGDTQYF	TGCGCCAGCAGCCAGGGAGATACGCAGTATTTT
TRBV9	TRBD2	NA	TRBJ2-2	CASSRLAANTGELFF	TGTGCCAGCAGTAGACTAGCGGCTAACACCGGGGAGCTGTTTTTT
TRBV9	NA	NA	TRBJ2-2	CASSPYAAALNTGELFF	TGTGCCAGCAGCCCCTACGCGGCGGCTCTGAACACCGGGGAGCTGTTTTTT
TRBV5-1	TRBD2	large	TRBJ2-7	CASSLELAGDEQYF	TGCGCCAGCAGCTTGGAGCTAGCGGGGGACGAGCAGTACTTC
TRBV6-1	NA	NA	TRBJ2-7	CASRDSGPRYEQYF	TGTGCCAGCAGGGACTCCGGGCCCCGCTACGAGCAGTACTTC
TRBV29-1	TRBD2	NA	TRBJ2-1	CSVDGLAGYSSYNEQFF	TGCAGCGTTGATGGACTAGCGGGTTACAGCTCCTACAATGAGCAGTTCTTC
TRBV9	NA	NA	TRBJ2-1	CASSVLAYNEQFF	TGTGCCAGCAGCGTGCTAGCCTACAATGAGCAGTTCTTC
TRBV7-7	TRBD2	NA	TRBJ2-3	CASSSSGFTDTQYF	TGTGCTAGCAGCTCTAGCGGATTCACAGATACGCAGTATTTT
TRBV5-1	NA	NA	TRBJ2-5	CASSLGGGGSGGETQYF	TGCGCCAGCAGCTTGGGAGGGGGAGGTAGCGGAGGAGAGACCCAGTACTTC
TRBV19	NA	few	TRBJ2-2	CASTHQGTGELFF	TGTGCCAGTACCCATCAGGGCACCGGGGAGCTGTTTTTT
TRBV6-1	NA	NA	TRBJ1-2	CASSSNFKKATF	TGTGCCAGCAGTTCCAACTTTAAGAAGGCCACCTTC